Following are 5 T cell receptor beta chains from one sample sequenced in a study of T cell changes during pregnancy in multiple sclerosis. TCRdb's table, derived via immunoSEQ multiplex PCR, lists solely in-frame clones and lacks some. The table lists approximately 85,000 clones, roughly nine tenths of them singletons. Sequencing was performed on peripheral blood, taken in the first trimester of pregnancy. The receptor source for this set is a female donor with multiple sclerosis, enrolled in a pregnancy study.

The rearrangement uses TRBV7-8 and TRBJ1-4; 10 bases are shared with TRBD1. CDR3 size: 16 residues. Germline-derived CDR1 and CDR2 are SGHVS and FQNEAQ. The V gene end was trimmed by 8 bases and the J gene end by 5 bases; junction bases not matched to a gene: 11. The CDR3 DNA reads as TGTGCCAGCTATCAGGGTCCGGGACAGGGGAATGAAAAACTGTTTTTT. Translation: CASYQGPGQGNEKLFF.

The J gene is TRBJ1-1, the V gene TRBV4-1; D is perhaps TRBD1 (5 bases). The CDR3 contains 16 residues. The V gene lost 0 bases and the J gene lost 6 bases, with 17 bases spanning the gap. The V gene's germline CDR1 is MGHRA and CDR2 YSYEKL. The CDR3 loop reads CASSQETRVLTSEAFF. CDR3 nucleotide sequence: TGCGCCAGCAGCCAAGAAACCAGGGTTTTAACATCTGAAGCTTTCTTT.

The V call is TRBV11-2, the J call TRBJ1-5; TRBD1 aligns across 8 bases. V dropped 5 bases and J dropped 4; count of bases not matched to a gene: 16. The length of the CDR3 is 18 residues. Germline lookup yields CDR1 SGHAT and CDR2 FQNNGV. The CDR3 region has the DNA TGTGCCAGCAGCCCTTCTGGTACGTCAGGGGGCGATAATCAGCCCCAGCATTTT. This gives the protein CASSPSGTSGGDNQPQHF.

The chain is built from TRBV7-6 and TRBJ1-2; a possible D gene is TRBD1 (5 bases). Trimming took 2 bases from V and 1 from J, leaving 11 bases between them. The CDR3 is made up of 15 amino acids. CDR1 is SGHVS and CDR2 is FNYEAQ in the germline V gene. In DNA form, the CDR3 reads TGTGCCAGCAGCTTATCATCGGGGGTTAACTATGGCTACACCTTC. Encoded protein: CASSLSSGVNYGYTF.

This clone turned up a few times. The V and J genes are TRBV2 and TRBJ1-2; D is possibly TRBD1 (5 bases). Deletions cut 6 bases from V and 1 base from J, with 9 bases between. The germline CDR1 and CDR2 sequences are SNHLY and FYNNEI. This CDR3 region has 13 residues. CDR3 loop: CASRTQGNYGYTF. The CDR3 DNA follows: TGTGCCAGCAGGACCCAGGGTAACTATGGCTACACCTTC.